Ten or more counts support the clone carrying this T cell receptor beta chain. At one of its ends the junction is not consistent with the germline gene, which may arise from a read error. Germline assignment: CDR1 SGHRS and CDR2 YFSETQ. The CDR3 has 13 residues. The sample originates from a study of T-cell reconstitution after alpha-beta-depleted transplantation in children. Preparation of the TCRbeta library was carried out with unique molecular identifiers. TCRdb independently ran MiXCR on the PCR reads; one entry per CDR3 protein. The sample includes some 300,000 distinct CDR3 sequences, approximately 10% of them seen just once.

The chain employs TRBV5-1 and TRBJ2-1; D is uncertain. The sample here was PBMCs from the stem cell graft donor, taken from the stem cell graft. The sequence derives from a human donor who donated a stem cell graft to a child with acute lymphoblastic leukemia. This CDR3 is CASSLVGYNEQFF. In DNA form, the CDR3 reads TGTGCCAGCAGCTTAGTAGGGTACAATGAGCAGTTCTTC.